This is a list of T cell receptor beta chains from one sample in a study of cytomegalovirus exposure and HLA in healthy donors. Sequencing was performed with immunoSEQ multiplex PCR; in TCRdb, only in-frame clones are kept and a portion is missing. The sample includes around 110,000 clones, roughly 69% of them seen just once. What was sequenced was PBMCs. The source of these receptors is a woman in her 40s in good health and CMV-seropositive. Both conserved end residues are part of each CDR3.

length | V | CDR3
15 | TRBV6-1 | CASRLFRGDNYGYTF
13 | TRBV30 | CAWTWDSSTEAFF
18 | TRBV5-6 | CASSLGDRVLAGGYEQYF
16 | TRBV2 | CASSGGLLSPTDTQYF
14 | TRBV28 | CASSLVTSGQPQHF
12 | TRBV29-1 | CSAILSTGELFF
15 | TRBV4-2 | CASSELAGEGNEQFF
14 | TRBV28 | CASSFYSGGEKLFF
16 | TRBV4-2 | CASSPGGSAAYNEQFF
16 | TRBV18 | CASSPIRSWANEKLFF
12 | TRBV9 | CASSRGENEQFF
15 | TRBV5-1 | CASSFGGISSYEQYF
15 | TRBV28 | CASSRGGSGANVLTF
14 | TRBV7-2 | CASSLRRGGETQYF
15 | TRBV5-4 | CASRKDFSGANVLTF
14 | TRBV7-9 | CASSPSGLTYEQYF
20 | TRBV15 | CATSRDTGLAGLKNTGELFF
13 | TRBV14 | CASSSGLGTEAFF
14 | TRBV7-9 | CASSLGGNTGELFF
13 | TRBV5-1 | CASRVGENNEQFF
15 | TRBV4-2 | CASSPGTGETGELFF
15 | TRBV25-1 | CASSPRYSTNEKLFF
17 | TRBV4-1 | CASSPVARGRAGETQYF
14 | TRBV30 | CAWAPGQGIETQYF
16 | TRBV29-1 | CSVVVIAGETLFEQYF
14 | TRBV5-5 | CASRTGGSNQPQHF
13 | TRBV7-3 | CASSLAGEDTQYF
12 | TRBV5-6 | CASSQTGVGYTF
14 | TRBV9 | CASSYDGSGETQYF
16 | TRBV5-4 | CASSPRLAGGLETQYF
13 | TRBV4-2 | CASMAGEVGELFF
13 | TRBV4-2 | CASSHTSTDTQYF
15 | TRBV5-5 | CASSLTVANTGELFF
15 | TRBV4-3 | CASSQFAGSGYEQYF
15 | TRBV5-1 | CASSSAGLGTDTQYF
13 | TRBV7-6 | CASSFNRQSGYTF
14 | TRBV11-2 | CASRHRGRAHEQYF
19 | TRBV5-1 | CASSLGWWGETGENTEAFF
17 | TRBV7-8 | CASSSTTGGEGQDEQFF
14 | TRBV7-2 | CASSRDRNSYEQYF
16 | TRBV19 | CASSIREGRANYGYTF